The 20 T cell receptor beta chains below all came from one sample that was sequenced in a study of blood T cell repertoires in COVID-19. Clones were sequenced by immunoSEQ multiplex PCR, and TCRdb holds only the in-frame ones, with some missing. Here the sample spans some 45,000 clones, more than 80% being singletons. Sequencing was done on a sample of peripheral blood. The receptor set was obtained from an elderly man in a cohort sampled during active COVID-19.

This clone was counted once. This chain uses TRBV29-1 with TRBJ2-1, with D uncertain. The CDR3 covers 11 residues. In germline, CDR1 is SQVTM, CDR2 ANQGSEA. Trimming pared 6 bases from V and 9 bases from J, leaving 12 bases between. DNA for the CDR3: TGCAGCGTCCCAAGCTCGGGTGAGCAGTTCTTC. Its translation is CSVPSSGEQFF.

The rearrangement joins TRBV27 to TRBJ1-6; 9 bases line up with TRBD1. V lost 4 bases to trimming and J lost 7 bases; unmatched junction nucleotides: 5. The CDR3 length is 15 residues. CDR1 is MNHEY, CDR2 SMNVEV, per germline (reference sequence). The CDR3 DNA follows: TGTGCCAGCAGTTCGACCGGGACAGGGAATTCACCCCTCCACTTT. It is translated as CASSSTGTGNSPLHF.

CDR3 amino acids: CASSQTGGGTEAFF. Written as DNA, the CDR3 is TGTGCCAGCAGCCAGACAGGGGGTGGCACTGAAGCTTTCTTT. The rearrangement uses TRBV2 and TRBJ1-1; 9 bases map to TRBD1. CDR1 is SNHLY and CDR2 is FYNNEI in the germline V gene. The CDR3 runs 14 residues. V shed 6 bases and J 4 bases; nucleotides not matched to a gene: 6.

V is TRBV4-1 and J is TRBJ2-7; 7 positions match TRBD1. Germline trimming cut 5 bases from V and 1 base from J; bases unmatched to any gene: 8. This CDR3 comprises 15 residues. Germline lookup yields CDR1 MGHRA and CDR2 YSYEKL. The DNA for the CDR3 is TGCGCCAGCAGCTCACTACAGGGGCTATCCTACGAGCAGTACTTC. Amino acid sequence: CASSSLQGLSYEQYF.

V gene TRBV4-2 combines with J gene TRBJ2-1; TRBD2 matches 10 bases. The CDR3 has 16 residues. Germline V lookup: CDR1 LGHNA, CDR2 YNFKEQ. V was clipped by 1 base and J by 10 bases; unmatched bases: 10. CDR3 sequence: CASSQGPAGGLGEQFF. The CDR3 bases are TGTGCCAGCAGCCAAGGTCCAGCGGGGGGGCTCGGGGAGCAGTTCTTC.

This sequence joins TRBV7-2 and TRBJ2-7; D unclear. CDR3 length: 13 amino acids. Germline lookup yields CDR1 SGHTA and CDR2 FQGNSA. Trimming stripped 1 base from V and 3 bases from J, with 7 bases between. The CDR3 protein is CASSLGRDYEQYF. The CDR3 bases are TGTGCCAGCAGCTTAGGGAGAGACTACGAGCAGTACTTC. Drawing the rest from reference TRBV7-2 and TRBJ2-7, the complete variable domain is GAGVSQSPSNKVTEKGKDVELRCDPISGHTALYWYRQSLGQGLEFLIYFQGNSAPDKSGLPSDRFSAERTGGSVSTLTIQRTQQEDSAVYLCASSLGRDYEQYFGPGTRLTVT.

The chain uses TRBV6-5 and TRBJ1-1; 10 bases fit TRBD1. The junction had 2 bases not matched to a gene; V was cut back by 4 bases and J by 3 bases. Germline V lookup: CDR1 MNHEY, CDR2 SVGAGI. CDR3 size: 14 residues. CDR3 amino acids: CASSWDRGDTEAFF. Here the CDR3 DNA reads TGTGCCAGCAGTTGGGACAGGGGAGACACTGAAGCTTTCTTT.

V and J are TRBV7-9 and TRBJ1-4; 9 bases match TRBD1. Germline CDR1 is SEHNR and CDR2 is FQNEAQ (reference sequence). This CDR3 comprises 14 residues. Trimming took 5 bases from V and 8 from J; bases not matched to a gene: 6. CDR3 nucleotide sequence: TGTGCCAGCAGCCTTGGACAGGGGAGAGAAAAACTGTTTTTT. Translating gives CASSLGQGREKLFF.

The chain couples TRBV6-1 to TRBJ2-1, with D possibly matching TRBD2 (6 bases). V lost 3 bases and J lost 6, with 15 bases in between. CDR1 is MNHNS and CDR2 is SASEGT in the germline V gene. The CDR3 has 15 residues. The CDR3 loop reads CASSEGGWTSNEQFF. DNA of the CDR3: TGTGCCAGCAGTGAGGGAGGTTGGACCTCCAATGAGCAGTTCTTC.

The gene calls are TRBV4-1 and TRBJ2-3, with D unresolved. From germline, CDR1 is MGHRA and CDR2 YSYEKL. Trimming cost V 0 bases and J 2 bases, with 9 bases left between them. The CDR3 is 15 residues long. The CDR3 sequence is CASSQERRPTDTQYF. CDR3 DNA sequence: TGCGCCAGCAGCCAAGAACGGCGGCCCACAGATACGCAGTATTTT.

The chain joins TRBV28 to TRBJ2-7; 7 positions agree with TRBD1. Germline CDR1 MDHEN, CDR2 SYDVKM. The length of the CDR3 is 16 residues. J was trimmed by 0 bases and V by 5 bases; bases with no gene match: 10. The CDR3: CASSLSKGGVSYEQYF. Written as DNA, the CDR3 is TGTGCCAGCAGTCTATCCAAAGGGGGCGTCTCCTACGAGCAGTACTTC.

The chain couples TRBV5-1 to TRBJ1-3; possibly TRBD1 for D (6 bases). The V gene's germline CDR1 is SGHRS and CDR2 YFSETQ. The CDR3 covers 15 residues. V lost 0 bases and J lost 2, with 9 bases in between. The CDR3 loop is CASSLAGAAGNTIYF. For the CDR3, the DNA is TGCGCCAGCAGCTTGGCAGGGGCGGCTGGAAACACCATATATTTT. The whole variable domain, remainder taken from reference TRBV5-1 and TRBJ1-3, is KAGVTQTPRYLIKTRGQQVTLSCSPISGHRSVSWYQQTPGQGLQFLFEYFSETQRNKGNFPGRFSGRQFSNSRSEMNVSTLELGDSALYLCASSLAGAAGNTIYFGEGSWLTVV.

The CDR3 region is CATPPTSGGVYEQYF. In nucleotides, the CDR3 is TGTGCCACCCCGCCAACTAGCGGGGGGGTATACGAGCAGTACTTC. The rearrangement uses TRBV3-1 (or the pseudogene TRBV3-2) and TRBJ2-7; 13 nucleotides line up with TRBD2. Germline V gene lookup returns CDR1 LGHDT and CDR2 YNNKEL (reference sequence). With V trimmed by 10 bases and J by 4 bases, 10 bases remained unmatched. The CDR3 is made up of 15 amino acids.

The chain couples TRBV18 to TRBJ2-1; TRBD1 matches at 12 bases. The V segment lost 5 bases and the J segment 8 bases; nucleotides outside the gene matches: 4. Germline CDR1 reads KGHSH; CDR2 reads LQKENI. The CDR3 contains 14 residues. CDR3 nucleotide sequence: TGTGCCAGCTCAACCGGGACAGGGGGCCATGAGCAGTTCTTC. This translates into CASSTGTGGHEQFF.

The chain is built from TRBV28 and TRBJ1-1; D may be TRBD1 (5 bases). V lost 1 base and J lost 5, with 11 bases in between. CDR3 size: 14 residues. The V gene's germline CDR1 is MDHEN and CDR2 SYDVKM. CDR3 in DNA: TGTGCCAGCAGTTTATCGGCCAAGGGGACTGAAGCTTTCTTT. Amino acids: CASSLSAKGTEAFF.

As DNA, the CDR3 is TGTGCCAGCAGCGTGGGACAGTACAATGAGCAGTTCTTC. Encoded protein: CASSVGQYNEQFF. The chain has TRBV9 and TRBJ2-1; 7 bases align to TRBD1. CDR1 and CDR2 (germline): SGDLS, YYNGEE. The length of the CDR3 is 13 residues. Losses at the gene ends were 2 bases for V and 4 bases for J; bases not matched to a gene: 0.

The chain joins TRBV3-1 (or the pseudogene TRBV3-2) to TRBJ1-2, with 8 bases aligning to TRBD1. This CDR3 is built from 14 residues. V lost 4 bases, J lost 7 bases, and 8 bases stayed unmatched. The germline V gene has CDR1 LGHDT and CDR2 YNNKEL (reference sequence). This CDR3 reads CASSLRTGYSGYTF. CDR3 DNA sequence: TGTGCCAGCAGCCTCCGGACAGGGTATTCTGGCTACACCTTC.

The rearrangement uses TRBV21-1 and TRBJ1-5; the DNA was not used to check the table's D call, TRBD1. TRBV21-1 is a pseudogene locus. The CDR3 totals 16 residues. The CDR3 loop is CASSKDCTGFNQPQHF. Here the CDR3 DNA reads TGTGCCAGCAGCAAAGATTGCACAGGGTTCAATCAGCCCCAGCATTTT.

The chain carries TRBV3-1 (or the pseudogene TRBV3-2) and TRBJ2-1; 7 positions match TRBD2. Per the germline V gene, CDR1 is LGHDT and CDR2 is YNNKEL (reference sequence). V gave up 1 base and J gave up 4 bases; unmatched junction bases: 10. The CDR3 has 17 residues. The CDR3 coding sequence is TGTGCCAGCAGCCAAGCCTCCAGCGGGGCCCCGTACAATGAGCAGTTCTTC. The encoded protein is CASSQASSGAPYNEQFF.

The chain is built from TRBV11-2 and TRBJ2-1; 8 nucleotides line up with TRBD2. Germline V gene sequence: CDR1 SGHAT, CDR2 FQNNGV. This CDR3 is 13 amino acids long. V trimming: 5 bases; J trimming: 10 bases; junction bases outside the gene matches: 7. The CDR3 protein is CASSLNTGGEQFF. CDR3 in DNA: TGTGCCAGCAGCCTAAACACGGGGGGGGAGCAGTTCTTC.